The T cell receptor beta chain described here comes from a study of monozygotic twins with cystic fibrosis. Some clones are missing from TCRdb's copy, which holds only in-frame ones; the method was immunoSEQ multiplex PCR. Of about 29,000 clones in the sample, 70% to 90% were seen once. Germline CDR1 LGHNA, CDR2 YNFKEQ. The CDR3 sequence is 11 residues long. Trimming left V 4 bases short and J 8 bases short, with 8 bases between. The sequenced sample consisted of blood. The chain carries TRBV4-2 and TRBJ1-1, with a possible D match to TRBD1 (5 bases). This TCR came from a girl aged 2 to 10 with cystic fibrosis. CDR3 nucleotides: TGTGCCAGCAGCCGCGCAGGGGAAGCTTTCTTT. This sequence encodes CASSRAGEAFF.